The 17 T cell receptor beta chains given below trace back to one sample, sequenced in a study of T cells after yellow fever vaccination. TCRdb passed the 5' RACE reads through MiXCR, listing each CDR3 protein once. Of roughly 320,000 distinct CDR3 sequences listed, roughly a tenth were seen once; the top ten hold 3.3%. The sequencing used CD4+ T cells sorted from PBMCs, collected 45 days after the yellow fever booster vaccination. These receptors originate from a man in his late teens or twenties who received the YFV17D yellow fever vaccine.

The chain joins TRBV12-3 or TRBV12-4 to TRBJ2-5, with D possibly being TRBD1 or TRBD2 (6 bases each). Trimming shortened V by 11 bases and J by 5 bases, and 18 bases separated the two germline ends. This CDR3 has 13 residues. The CDR3 nucleotides are TGTGCCTCAGCCCCCGGGGGCGGCGAGACCCAGTACTTC. Amino acid sequence: CASAPGGGETQYF.

In this sample, this clonotype turned up a few times. The chain is built from TRBV4-3 and TRBJ1-6; D is undetermined. This CDR3 contains 16 residues. Trimming pared 0 bases from V and 9 bases from J, leaving 15 bases between. The germline gives CDR1 LGHNA, CDR2 YSLEER. In DNA, the CDR3 is TGCGCCAGCAGCCAAGACGTAGCGGGGTTGGGTTCACCCCTCCACTTT. Translation: CASSQDVAGLGSPLHF.

This clonotype was counted only a few times. This chain connects TRBV19 to TRBJ1-5, with D tentatively TRBD1 (6 bases). From germline, CDR1 is LNHDA and CDR2 SQIVND (reference sequence). V shed 5 bases and J shed 5 bases, with 19 bases lying between them. The CDR3 is made up of 16 amino acids. The CDR3 DNA is TGTGCCAGTAGTGTCAGGGGCCAAATCTTCGATCAGCCCCAGCATTTT. This gives the protein CASSVRGQIFDQPQHF.

There are a few counts of this clonotype. The chain recombines TRBV15 with TRBJ1-2; 12 nucleotides match TRBD1. V shed 8 bases and J 3 bases; nucleotides not matched to a gene: 13. This CDR3 is 17 amino acids long. The germline CDR1 and CDR2 sequences are LNHNV and YYDKDF (reference sequence). The CDR3 DNA reads TGTGCCACCCGTGAGGGACAGGGGGCAAATTTGGACTATGGCTACACCTTC. Protein sequence: CATREGQGANLDYGYTF.

The chain uses TRBV6-1 and TRBJ2-7; 13 bases are a match to TRBD2. CDR3 length equals 14 residues. CDR1 is MNHNS, CDR2 SASEGT, per germline. CDR3 DNA: TGTGCCAGCAGTTCCAGACTAGCGGGAGGATCGCCGGGGGTC. Protein sequence: CASSSRLAGGSPGV.

This clonotype occurred many times. The V and J genes are TRBV5-5 and TRBJ1-1; a possible D gene is TRBD1 (6 bases). V lost 1 base and J 5 bases, leaving 18 bases between the germline ends. This CDR3 region has 16 residues. Germline assignment: CDR1 SGHKS and CDR2 YYEKEE (reference sequence). The DNA for the CDR3 is TGTGCCAGCAGCTTGAAGACAGGAGGAGAACGGACTGAAGCTTTCTTT. Residues: CASSLKTGGERTEAFF.

This chain joins TRBV12-3 or TRBV12-4 and TRBJ2-1, with TRBD2 matching 8 bases. The CDR3 has 13 amino acids. V gave up 6 bases and J gave up 10 bases; unmatched junction bases: 8. The CDR3 sequence is CASSPRGGGEQFF. The CDR3 DNA reads TGTGCCAGCAGCCCACGGGGGGGCGGGGAGCAGTTCTTC.

This clonotype was counted between two and nine times. The chain employs TRBV28 and TRBJ1-4; 7 bases agree with TRBD1. Germline CDR1 MDHEN, CDR2 SYDVKM. The CDR3 has 15 amino acids. The ends lost 4 bases at V and 4 bases at J; junction bases unmatched: 6. As DNA, the CDR3 is TGTGCCAGCAGTTCACCAGGGGGAGGTAATGAAAAACTGTTTTTT. Amino acids: CASSSPGGGNEKLFF.

This rearrangement joins TRBV7-9 to TRBJ1-1, with 7 bases matching TRBD1. This CDR3 comprises 17 residues. V lost 3 bases and J lost 2; bases outside the gene matches: 12. Germline-derived CDR1 and CDR2 are SEHNR and FQNEAQ (reference sequence). The CDR3 DNA reads as TGTGCCAGCAGCTTTCGTATGGGACAGTCCCTAAACACTGAAGCTTTCTTT. This translates into CASSFRMGQSLNTEAFF.

In its sample, this clonotype was seen many times. The chain is built from TRBV5-6 and TRBJ2-3, with a weak D call TRBD1 (5 bases). This CDR3 region has 14 residues. In germline, CDR1 is SGHDT, CDR2 YYEEEE. With 1 base removed from V and 2 bases from J, the gap between germline ends came to 8 bases. For the CDR3, the DNA is TGTGCCAGCAGCTTGAGGGGATACACAGATACGCAGTATTTT. This codes for CASSLRGYTDTQYF.

The gene calls are TRBV5-1 and TRBJ1-3; D is unclear. CDR1 is SGHRS and CDR2 is YFSETQ in the germline V gene. The CDR3 length is 14 residues. V dropped 2 bases and J dropped 4 bases, with 10 bases sitting between them. Written as DNA, the CDR3 is TGCGCCAGCAGCTTCAGTACTGGAGGAAACACCATATATTTT. Its protein is CASSFSTGGNTIYF.

This chain uses TRBV18 with TRBJ2-1; 7 bases line up with TRBD2. V trimming: 2 bases; J trimming: 0 bases; junction bases outside the gene matches: 10. The CDR3 is made up of 18 amino acids. Germline values: CDR1 KGHSH, CDR2 LQKENI. The CDR3 loop reads CASSPTKTPGGSYNEQFF. The DNA of the CDR3 is TGTGCCAGCTCACCAACCAAAACTCCGGGGGGCTCCTACAATGAGCAGTTCTTC.

This clonotype turned up a few times. The chain combines TRBV6-5 with TRBJ1-3; D might be TRBD1 (6 bases). Germline CDR1 and CDR2: MNHEY and SVGAGI. Trimming pared 8 bases from V and 0 bases from J, leaving 17 bases between. The CDR3 sequence is 16 residues long. This CDR3 reads CASQPTAGASGNTIYF. The CDR3 bases are TGTGCCAGCCAACCCACGGCGGGGGCCTCTGGAAACACCATATATTTT.

The chain joins TRBV9 to TRBJ2-5; 11 positions match TRBD1. The CDR3 is 15 amino acids. The V gene end was trimmed by 4 bases and the J gene end by 5 bases; junction bases not matched to a gene: 7. The germline gives CDR1 SGDLS, CDR2 YYNGEE. In nucleotides, the CDR3 is TGTGCCAGCAGCCCAGGACAGGGGGCGCCGGAGACCCAGTACTTC. This gives the protein CASSPGQGAPETQYF.

This sequence joins TRBV4-1 and TRBJ1-1; a possible D gene is TRBD1 (5 bases). Germline V gene lookup returns CDR1 MGHRA and CDR2 YSYEKL. V was shortened by 8 bases and J by 3 bases, with 13 bases between the two germline ends. The length of the CDR3 is 13 residues. The CDR3 DNA reads as TGCGCCAGCCGTTCGGACAAACACACTGAAGCTTTCTTT. It yields the protein CASRSDKHTEAFF.

This chain uses TRBV29-1 with TRBJ2-7; D is possibly TRBD1 (6 bases). CDR1 and CDR2 from the germline V gene are SQVTM and ANQGSEA. This CDR3 has 13 amino acids. Between the trimmed V and J ends, which lost 4 bases and 3 bases, there was a span of 13 bases. DNA for the CDR3: TGCAGCGTTGCCAGGGGTTTAAACTACGAGCAGTACTTC. Translated: CSVARGLNYEQYF.

This clonotype was counted a few times. The chain couples TRBV12-3 or TRBV12-4 to TRBJ2-7; D may match TRBD1 or TRBD2 (5 bases each). This CDR3 contains 15 residues. V was pared by 1 base and J by 4 bases, with 14 bases between. The CDR3 DNA reads as TGTGCCAGCAGTTTAGGGCAGGCTGGGGGTTACGAGCAGTACTTC. It codes for CASSLGQAGGYEQYF.